These 20 T cell receptor beta chains were sequenced from one sample in a study of ipilimumab plus nivolumab after autologous stem cell transplantation. Repertoires were generated with immunoSEQ multiplex PCR, while TCRdb's copy carries only in-frame clones and drops some. The sample has approximately 80,000 clones, 75% to 85% seen once; the top ten hold less than 2.5%. The sample in question was PBMCs, obtained in a trial of ipilimumab plus nivolumab as post-transplant consolidation. Source of these receptors: a male donor with diffuse large B-cell lymphoma.

The genes are TRBV2 and TRBJ1-2; tentative D call: TRBD1 (6 bases). Germline V gene data show CDR1 as SNHLY and CDR2 as FYNNEI. Trimming stripped 5 bases from V and 8 bases from J, with 9 bases between. The CDR3 runs 11 residues. Here the CDR3 reads CASSLRGGYTF. Here the CDR3 DNA reads TGTGCCAGCAGTCTCAGGGGCGGCTACACCTTC. Combining the CDR3 with reference TRBV2 and TRBJ1-2 gives the whole variable domain EPEVTQTPSHQVTQMGQEVILRCVPISNHLYFYWYRQILGQKVEFLVSFYNNEISEKSEIFDDQFSVERPDGSNFTLKIRSTKLEDSAMYFCASSLRGGYTFGSGTRLTVV.

This clone occurred once. This chain joins TRBV27 and TRBJ2-1; 7 positions agree with TRBD1. Germline CDR1 reads MNHEY; CDR2 reads SMNVEV (reference sequence). The length of the CDR3 is 14 residues. Trimming removed 5 bases from V and 7 bases from J; junction bases left unmatched: 8. DNA of the CDR3: TGTGCCAGCAGTCTAGGACAGGTCTGGAATGAGCAGTTCTTC. It encodes CASSLGQVWNEQFF.

This chain uses TRBV7-9 with TRBJ2-1, with D possibly TRBD2 on 5 matching bases. CDR3 length: 12 residues. V was shortened by 5 bases and J by 10 bases, with 12 bases between the two germline ends. Germline CDR1 is SEHNR and CDR2 is FQNEAQ (reference sequence). The CDR3 region is CASSSKSGEQFF. DNA of the CDR3: TGTGCCAGCAGCAGCAAATCGGGGGAGCAGTTCTTC.

The chain has TRBV14 and TRBJ2-5, with 10 bases aligning to TRBD1. Germline CDR1 reads SGHDN; CDR2 reads FVKESK. This CDR3 has 16 residues. With 1 base clipped from V and 5 bases from J, the junction kept 7 bases outside the gene matches. The CDR3 region has the DNA TGTGCCAGCAGCCAAGTCCGGACAGGGGGGTTGGAGACCCAGTACTTC. It specifies CASSQVRTGGLETQYF. The full variable domain, in which reference TRBV14 and TRBJ2-5 provide the parts outside the CDR3, is EAGVTQFPSHSVIEKGQTVTLRCDPISGHDNLYWYRRVMGKEIKFLLHFVKESKQDESGMPNNRFLAERTGGTYSTLKVQPAELEDSGVYFCASSQVRTGGLETQYFGPGTRLLVL.

This chain joins TRBV21-1 and TRBJ1-1. TRBV21-1 is a listed pseudogene. CDR3 length: 12 amino acids. The CDR3 DNA is TGTGCCAGCAGCAAAGCCCGGACTGAAGCTTTCTTT. Translated: CASSKARTEAFF.

CDR3 sequence (DNA): TGTGCCAGCAAAGAAGGGGAGTCCTACGAGCAGTACTTC. Translation gives CASKEGESYEQYF. The rearrangement joins TRBV6-1 to TRBJ2-7; the D call may be TRBD1 or TRBD2 (5 bases each). Trimming took 7 bases from V and 1 from J, leaving 11 bases between them. Germline V gene data show CDR1 as MNHNS and CDR2 as SASEGT. The CDR3 runs 13 residues.

This chain uses TRBV4-2 with TRBJ2-5; D may match TRBD1 or TRBD2 (6 bases each). Trimming removed 3 bases from V and 0 bases from J, with 11 bases in between. The V gene's germline CDR1 is LGHNA and CDR2 YNFKEQ. The CDR3 totals 15 residues. The CDR3 loop is CASSQGRDNQETQYF. For the CDR3, the DNA is TGTGCCAGCAGCCAGGGGCGGGACAACCAAGAGACCCAGTACTTC.

J is TRBJ2-1 and V is TRBV5-1; 9 bases are a match to TRBD1. Germline-derived CDR1 and CDR2 are SGHRS and YFSETQ. The CDR3 is 14 amino acids. V shed 5 bases and J 5 bases; nucleotides not matched to a gene: 5. CDR3 DNA sequence: TGCGCCAGCAGTTCGGGACAGGGCCACAATGAGCAGTTCTTC. Amino acids: CASSSGQGHNEQFF.

The V and J genes are TRBV6-5 and TRBJ1-2; TRBD1 matches 9 bases. Germline assignment: CDR1 MNHEY and CDR2 SVGAGI. With 1 base clipped from V and 2 bases from J, the junction kept 5 bases outside the gene matches. CDR3 length: 16 amino acids. The CDR3 spells CASSYYGQGKNYGYTF. DNA of the CDR3: TGTGCCAGCAGTTACTACGGACAGGGGAAGAACTATGGCTACACCTTC.

This chain uses TRBV7-2 with TRBJ1-2; TRBD1 might be the D (5 bases). Trimming cost V 8 bases and J 6 bases, with 16 bases left between them. The CDR3 runs 13 residues. Germline CDR1 is SGHTA and CDR2 is FQGNSA. DNA of the CDR3: TGTGCCAGCTCAGCGGCCAGGGTGAATGGCTACACCTTC. Amino acid sequence: CASSAARVNGYTF.

The chain employs TRBV4-2 and TRBJ1-2; D ambiguous. The CDR3 contains 13 residues. V lost 5 bases, J lost 8 bases, and 15 bases lay in between. CDR1 LGHNA and CDR2 YNFKEQ come from the germline V gene. For the CDR3, the DNA is TGTGCCAGCAGCTTCCCCCCAGCCGGGGGCTACACCTTC. This encodes CASSFPPAGGYTF.

The chain carries TRBV4-1 and TRBJ1-2; a weak D match, TRBD1 (6 bases). This CDR3 comprises 14 residues. V was cut by 7 bases and J by 7 bases, with 19 bases left in between. Germline V gives CDR1 MGHRA, CDR2 YSYEKL. Here the CDR3 DNA reads TGCGCCAGCAACAACCCGGGACAAACTAGTGGCTACACCTTC. Protein: CASNNPGQTSGYTF.

J is TRBJ1-1 and V is TRBV4-2; D not certain. Germline V CDR1 and CDR2: LGHNA, YNFKEQ. Trimming took off 0 bases at V and 1 base at J, with 6 bases between the two ends. The CDR3 sequence is 14 residues long. CDR3 in amino acids: CASSQDWTNTEAFF. CDR3 in DNA: TGTGCCAGCAGCCAAGACTGGACGAACACTGAAGCTTTCTTT.

The chain employs TRBV15 and TRBJ2-5; D is perhaps TRBD2 (5 bases). The germline V gene has CDR1 LNHNV and CDR2 YYDKDF (reference sequence). The V end lost 1 base, the J end lost 7 bases, and 7 bases lay between the germline ends. The CDR3 runs to 12 residues. CDR3 sequence (DNA): TGTGCCACCAGCAGAGCGGGAAGGACCCAGTACTTC. This sequence encodes CATSRAGRTQYF.

V gene TRBV4-2 combines with J gene TRBJ1-1; D is unclear. The V end was cut by 4 bases, the J end by 3 bases, with 12 bases between. CDR3 length: 14 residues. The germline V gene encodes CDR1 LGHNA and CDR2 YNFKEQ. DNA of the CDR3: TGTGCCAGCAGCCGCACTATTACTGACACTGAAGCTTTCTTT. It encodes CASSRTITDTEAFF.

CDR3 region: CASSPPVIGGRSAEAFF. The DNA of the CDR3 is TGTGCCAGCTCACCACCGGTTATCGGGGGGCGCTCCGCTGAAGCTTTCTTT. The chain has TRBV18 and TRBJ1-1; perhaps TRBD1 as D (6 bases). Per germline, CDR1 KGHSH and CDR2 LQKENI. V was cut by 0 bases and J by 6 bases, with 20 bases left in between. The CDR3 has 17 residues. The whole variable domain, filled in from reference TRBV18 and TRBJ1-1, reads NAGVMQNPRHLVRRRGQEARLRCSPMKGHSHVYWYRQLPEEGLKFMVYLQKENIIDESGMPKERFSAEFPKEGPSILRIQQVVRGDSAAYFCASSPPVIGGRSAEAFFGQGTRLTVV.

The J gene is TRBJ2-1, the V gene TRBV19; 8 bases match TRBD2. Germline CDR1 reads LNHDA; CDR2 reads SQIVND (reference sequence). With V trimmed by 9 bases and J by 7 bases, 14 bases remained unmatched. The CDR3 is 15 residues long. CDR3 sequence: CASKDGGAGVNEQFF. DNA for the CDR3: TGTGCCAGCAAAGACGGGGGGGCCGGTGTGAATGAGCAGTTCTTC.

The chain has TRBV12-5 and TRBJ1-4, with TRBD1 as a possible D gene (5 bases). V was shortened by 2 bases and J by 3 bases, with 13 bases between the two germline ends. There are 16 residues in the CDR3. CDR1 and CDR2 (germline): LGHNT, FRNRAP. The CDR3: CASGLIRGGANEKLFF. CDR3 coding DNA: TGTGCTAGTGGTTTGATCCGGGGGGGAGCTAATGAAAAACTGTTTTTT.

This chain links TRBV5-5 with TRBJ1-1; TRBD1 is a possible D gene (6 bases). The CDR3 has 14 residues. Trimming shortened V by 3 bases and J by 7 bases, and 16 bases separated the two germline ends. Germline values: CDR1 SGHKS, CDR2 YYEKEE (reference sequence). CDR3 residues: CASSSQQLTGEAFF. DNA for the CDR3: TGTGCCAGCAGCTCCCAACAGCTGACAGGTGAAGCTTTCTTT.

The chain recombines TRBV14 with TRBJ2-5; maybe TRBD1 (6 bases). CDR1 is SGHDN and CDR2 is FVKESK in the germline V gene. V was cut by 2 bases and J by 3 bases, with 10 bases left in between. The CDR3 has 14 residues. This CDR3 is CASSQTGSEETQYF. As DNA, the CDR3 is TGTGCCAGCAGCCAAACAGGGTCGGAAGAGACCCAGTACTTC. The full variable domain, rest sourced from reference TRBV14 and TRBJ2-5, is EAGVTQFPSHSVIEKGQTVTLRCDPISGHDNLYWYRRVMGKEIKFLLHFVKESKQDESGMPNNRFLAERTGGTYSTLKVQPAELEDSGVYFCASSQTGSEETQYFGPGTRLLVL.